The present T cell receptor beta chain was sequenced within a study of T-cell reconstitution after alpha-beta-depleted transplantation in children. Study-wide points: Approximately two months post-transplant, alpha-beta T cells reportedly originated from several hundred expanded graft clones. Surviving recipient cells, namely T cells and thymic progenitors, were the source of high day-60 TCRbeta diversity in some patients.

For TCRbeta, the library was prepared with unique molecular identifiers. One entry per CDR3 protein results from TCRdb running MiXCR on the PCR reads. The data hold over 45,000 distinct CDR3 sequences, with approximately 46% observed a single time. Details on this clonotype: What it binds is not known.

V was pared by 2 bases and J by 10 bases, with 12 bases between. This CDR3 spans 13 amino acids. J is TRBJ1-5 and V is TRBV12-3 or TRBV12-4, with D unresolved. The sequencing used PBMCs, mostly from graft donor cells, collected 360 days after TCRalphabeta/CD19-depleted stem cell transplant. This receptor was taken from a male patient younger than 18 who had a stem cell transplant for acute lymphoblastic leukemia, so the T cells may come from the graft donor. The CDR3 loop is CASSLSQLRPQHF. Here the CDR3 DNA reads TGTGCCAGCAGTTTATCCCAACTCAGACCCCAGCATTTT.